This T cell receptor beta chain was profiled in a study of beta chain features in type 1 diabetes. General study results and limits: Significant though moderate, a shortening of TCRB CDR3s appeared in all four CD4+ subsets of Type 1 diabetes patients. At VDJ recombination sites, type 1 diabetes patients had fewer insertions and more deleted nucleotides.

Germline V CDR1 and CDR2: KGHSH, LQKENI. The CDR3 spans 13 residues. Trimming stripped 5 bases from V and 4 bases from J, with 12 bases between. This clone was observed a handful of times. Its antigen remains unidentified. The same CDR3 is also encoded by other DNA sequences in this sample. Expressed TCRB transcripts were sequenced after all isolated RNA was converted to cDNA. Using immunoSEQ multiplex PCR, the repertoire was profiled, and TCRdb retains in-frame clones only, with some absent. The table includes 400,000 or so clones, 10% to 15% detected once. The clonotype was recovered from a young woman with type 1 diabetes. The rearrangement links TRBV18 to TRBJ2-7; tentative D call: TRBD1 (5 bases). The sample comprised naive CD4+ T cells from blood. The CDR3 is CASSSGQTYEQYF. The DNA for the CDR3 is TGTGCCAGCTCATCCGGACAAACTTACGAGCAGTACTTC.